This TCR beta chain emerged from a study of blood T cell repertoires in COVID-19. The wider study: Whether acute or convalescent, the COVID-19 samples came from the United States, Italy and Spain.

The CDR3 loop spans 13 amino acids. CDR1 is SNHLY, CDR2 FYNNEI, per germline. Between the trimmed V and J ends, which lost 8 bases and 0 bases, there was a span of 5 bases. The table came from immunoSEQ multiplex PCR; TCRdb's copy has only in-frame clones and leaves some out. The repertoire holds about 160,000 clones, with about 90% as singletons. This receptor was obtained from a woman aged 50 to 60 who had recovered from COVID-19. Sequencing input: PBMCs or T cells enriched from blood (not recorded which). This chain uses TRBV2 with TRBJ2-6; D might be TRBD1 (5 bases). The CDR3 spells CASQGSGANVLTF. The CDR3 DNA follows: TGTGCCAGCCAGGGCTCTGGGGCCAACGTCCTGACTTTC. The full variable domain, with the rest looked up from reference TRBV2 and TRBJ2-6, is EPEVTQTPSHQVTQMGQEVILRCVPISNHLYFYWYRQILGQKVEFLVSFYNNEISEKSEIFDDQFSVERPDGSNFTLKIRSTKLEDSAMYFCASQGSGANVLTFGAGSRLTVL.